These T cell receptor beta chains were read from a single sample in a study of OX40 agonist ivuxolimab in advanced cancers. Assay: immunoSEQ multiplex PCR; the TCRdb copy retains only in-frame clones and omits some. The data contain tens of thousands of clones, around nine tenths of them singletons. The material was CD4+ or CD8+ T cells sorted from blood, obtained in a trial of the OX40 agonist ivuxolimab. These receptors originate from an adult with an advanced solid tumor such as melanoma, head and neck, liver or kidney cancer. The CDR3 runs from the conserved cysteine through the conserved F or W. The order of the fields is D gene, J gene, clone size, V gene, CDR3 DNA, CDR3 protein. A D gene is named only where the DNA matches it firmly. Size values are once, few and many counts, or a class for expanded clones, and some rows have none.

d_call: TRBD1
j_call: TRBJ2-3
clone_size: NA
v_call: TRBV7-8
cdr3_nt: TGTGCCAGCAGTTCCACAGACAGGGTCCCTCCAGATACGCAGTATTTT
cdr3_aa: CASSSTDRVPPDTQYF

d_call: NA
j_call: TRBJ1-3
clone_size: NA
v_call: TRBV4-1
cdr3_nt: TGCGCCAGCAGCCTCGGGACGAACTCTGGAAACACCATATATTTT
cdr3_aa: CASSLGTNSGNTIYF

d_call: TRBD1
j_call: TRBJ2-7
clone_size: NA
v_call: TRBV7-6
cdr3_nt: TGTGCCAGCAGCCCGAGACAGGGTGCCCGGGGTTACGAGCAGTACTTC
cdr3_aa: CASSPRQGARGYEQYF

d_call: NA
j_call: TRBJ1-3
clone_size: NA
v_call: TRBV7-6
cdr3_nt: TGTGCCAGCAGCTCCCTCGGACAGACAGCCGGAAACACCATATATTTT
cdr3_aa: CASSSLGQTAGNTIYF

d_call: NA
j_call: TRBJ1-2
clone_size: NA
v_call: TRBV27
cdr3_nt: TGTGCCAGCAGTAACAGGGAATTCTTGGTCTTGGGAGGCTACACCTTC
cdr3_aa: CASSNREFLVLGGYTF

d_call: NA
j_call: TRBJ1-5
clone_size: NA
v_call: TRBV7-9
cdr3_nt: TGTGCCAGCAGCTTAGTAGCGGGGGACGTGGGTCAGCCCCAGCATTTT
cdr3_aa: CASSLVAGDVGQPQHF

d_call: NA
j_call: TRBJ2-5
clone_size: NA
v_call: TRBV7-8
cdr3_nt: TGTGCCAGCAGCGCACTAGTGTACCAAGAGACCCAGTACTTC
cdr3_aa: CASSALVYQETQYF

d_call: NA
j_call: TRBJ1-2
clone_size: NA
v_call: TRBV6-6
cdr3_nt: TGTGCCAGCGGCCTTTCGGGGGTGGCTAACTATGGCTACACCTTC
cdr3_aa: CASGLSGVANYGYTF

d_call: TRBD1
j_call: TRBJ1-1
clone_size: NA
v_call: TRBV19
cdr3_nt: TGTGCCAGTACCCCCCGACAGGGTCTACATGAAGCTTTCTTT
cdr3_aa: CASTPRQGLHEAFF

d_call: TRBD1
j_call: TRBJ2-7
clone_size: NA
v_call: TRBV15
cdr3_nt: TGTGCCACCACCTCTGGGACAGGGCGCTACGAGCAGTACTTC
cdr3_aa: CATTSGTGRYEQYF

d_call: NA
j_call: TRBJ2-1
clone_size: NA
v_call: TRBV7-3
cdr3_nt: TGTGCCAGCAGCTTAACTGGCGCATCCTACAATGAGCAGTTCTTC
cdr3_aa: CASSLTGASYNEQFF

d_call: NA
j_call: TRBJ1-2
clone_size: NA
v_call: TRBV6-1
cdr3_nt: TGTGCCAGCAGTCAGACGGGGCAATATAACTATGGCTACACCTTC
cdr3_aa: CASSQTGQYNYGYTF

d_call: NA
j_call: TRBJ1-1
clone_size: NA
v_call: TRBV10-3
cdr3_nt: TGTGCCATCAGTGAGTCGGGACGGCCAATGAACACTGAAGCTTTCTTT
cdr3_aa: CAISESGRPMNTEAFF

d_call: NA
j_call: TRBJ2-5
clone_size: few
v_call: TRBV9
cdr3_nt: TGTGCCAGCAGCGGAGGGGACGTGAAGACCCAGTACTTC
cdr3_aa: CASSGGDVKTQYF

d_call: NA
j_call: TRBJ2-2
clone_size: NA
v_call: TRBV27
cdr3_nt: TGTGCCAGCAGTCGAGTACCAGAGAACACCGGGGAGCTGTTTTTT
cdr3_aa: CASSRVPENTGELFF

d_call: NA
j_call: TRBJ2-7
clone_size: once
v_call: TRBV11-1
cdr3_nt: TGTGCCAGCAGCTTCGAAGGATCCCTCTACGAGCAGTACTTC
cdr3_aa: CASSFEGSLYEQYF

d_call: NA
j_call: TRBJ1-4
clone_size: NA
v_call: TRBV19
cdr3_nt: TGTGCCAGTAGTATAGCTACGTGGAAGGAGGTTCATAATGAAAAACTGTTTTTT
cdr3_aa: CASSIATWKEVHNEKLFF

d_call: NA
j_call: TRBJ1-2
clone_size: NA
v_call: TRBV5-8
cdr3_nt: TGTGCCAGCAGCTTACGACGGAGAAACTATGGCTACACCTTC
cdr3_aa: CASSLRRRNYGYTF

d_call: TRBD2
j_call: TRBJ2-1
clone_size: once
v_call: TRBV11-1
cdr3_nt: TGTGCCAGCAGCTTAGCGGCACTAGCGGGGGTCACATACAATGAGCAGTTCTTC
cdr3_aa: CASSLAALAGVTYNEQFF

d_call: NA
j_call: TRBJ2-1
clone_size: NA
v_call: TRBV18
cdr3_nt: TGTGCCAGCTCACCCTATTCCGGTTTATACAATGAGCAGTTCTTC
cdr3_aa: CASSPYSGLYNEQFF

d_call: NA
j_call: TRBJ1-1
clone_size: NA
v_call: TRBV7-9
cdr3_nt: TGTGCCAGCAGTCAGCACTTTTATGAAGCTTTCTTT
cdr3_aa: CASSQHFYEAFF

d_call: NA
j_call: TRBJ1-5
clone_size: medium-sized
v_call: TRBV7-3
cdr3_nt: TGTGCCAGTCCGGGACCTAGGAAGTTTTATAGCAATCAGCCCCAGCATTTT
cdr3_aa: CASPGPRKFYSNQPQHF

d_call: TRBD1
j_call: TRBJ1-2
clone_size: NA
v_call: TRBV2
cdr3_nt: TGTGCCAGGGGGACAGGGGAATTTCCGAACGCCTATGGCTACACCTTC
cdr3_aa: CARGTGEFPNAYGYTF

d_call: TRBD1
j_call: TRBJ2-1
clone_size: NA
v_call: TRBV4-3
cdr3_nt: TGCGCCAGCAGCCAAAGGACAGGCTACAATGAGCAGTTCTTC
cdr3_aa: CASSQRTGYNEQFF

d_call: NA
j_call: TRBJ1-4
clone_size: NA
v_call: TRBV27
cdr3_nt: TGTGCCAGCAGTTTGGTCGTGGAGGGTGAACTGTTTTTT
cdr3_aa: CASSLVVEGELFF

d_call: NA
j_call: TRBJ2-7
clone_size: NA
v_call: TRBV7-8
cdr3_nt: TGTGCCAGCAGCTTAGGATCCTTGGGGGGCTACGAGCAGTACTTC
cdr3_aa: CASSLGSLGGYEQYF

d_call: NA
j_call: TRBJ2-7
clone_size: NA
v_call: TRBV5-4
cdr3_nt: TGTGCCAGCAGTCTGGGCGCCGGACCCTACGAGCAGTACTTC
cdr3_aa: CASSLGAGPYEQYF

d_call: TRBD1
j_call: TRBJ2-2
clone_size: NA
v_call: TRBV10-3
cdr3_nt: TGTGCCATCAGTGAGTCGGACAGGGGTGACACCGGGGAGCTGTTTTTT
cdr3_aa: CAISESDRGDTGELFF

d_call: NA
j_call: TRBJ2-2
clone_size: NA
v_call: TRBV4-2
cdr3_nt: TGTGCCAGCAGCCAAGGTGAGGACAGTACCACCGGGGAGCTGTTTTTT
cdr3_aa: CASSQGEDSTTGELFF

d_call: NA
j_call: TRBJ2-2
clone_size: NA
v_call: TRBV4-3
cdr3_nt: TGCGCCAGCAGCCAAGGGACCGGGGAGCTGTTTTTT
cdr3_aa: CASSQGTGELFF

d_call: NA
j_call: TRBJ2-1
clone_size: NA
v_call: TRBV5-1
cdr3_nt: TGCGCCAGCAGCTTGGAAGGGCGTAATGAGCAGTTCTTC
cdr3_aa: CASSLEGRNEQFF

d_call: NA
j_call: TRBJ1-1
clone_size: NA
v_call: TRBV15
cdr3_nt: TGTGCCACCAGCGGGGGCACTGAAGCTTTCTTT
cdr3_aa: CATSGGTEAFF

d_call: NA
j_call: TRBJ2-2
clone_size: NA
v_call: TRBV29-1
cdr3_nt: TGCAGCGTTGAAGATCGCATCGGGGAGCTGTTTTTT
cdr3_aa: CSVEDRIGELFF

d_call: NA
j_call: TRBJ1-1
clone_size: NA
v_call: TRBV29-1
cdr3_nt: TGCAGCACGATTGAACCGAACACTGAAGCTTTCTTT
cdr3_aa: CSTIEPNTEAFF

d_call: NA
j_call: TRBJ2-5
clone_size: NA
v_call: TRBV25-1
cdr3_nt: TGTGCCAGCAGTGGGGGGTACCAAGAGACCCAGTACTTC
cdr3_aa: CASSGGYQETQYF

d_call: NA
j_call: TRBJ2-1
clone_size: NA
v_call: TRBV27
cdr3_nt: TGTGCCAGCCTCACCACGCCTAGCTCCTACAATGAGCAGTTCTTC
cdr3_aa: CASLTTPSSYNEQFF

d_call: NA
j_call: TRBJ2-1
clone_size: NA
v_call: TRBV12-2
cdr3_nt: TGTGCAAGTCGCTCTTTGACCTCCTACAATGAGCAGTTCTTC
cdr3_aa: CASRSLTSYNEQFF

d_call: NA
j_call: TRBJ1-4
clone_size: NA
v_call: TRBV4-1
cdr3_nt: TGCGCCAGCAGCCAAGAGGTGCGGCCTGGCAGTGAAAAACTGTTTTTT
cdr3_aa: CASSQEVRPGSEKLFF

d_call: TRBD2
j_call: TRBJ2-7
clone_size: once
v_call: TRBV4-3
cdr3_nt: TGCGCCAGCGGGACTAGCGTGAACTCCTACGAGCAGTACTTC
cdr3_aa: CASGTSVNSYEQYF

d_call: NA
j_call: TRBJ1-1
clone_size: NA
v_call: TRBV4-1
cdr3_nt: TGCGCCAGCAGCCAAGGGCGGGGGAACACTGAAGCTTTCTTT
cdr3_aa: CASSQGRGNTEAFF

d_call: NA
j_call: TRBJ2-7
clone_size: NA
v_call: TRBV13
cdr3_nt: TGTGCCAGCAGCTCAACTCAGACTGGTTTGGGCGAGCAGTACTTC
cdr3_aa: CASSSTQTGLGEQYF

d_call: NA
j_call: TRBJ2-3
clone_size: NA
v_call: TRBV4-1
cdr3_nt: TGCGCCAGCACCCCGGGGGGCACCATCGAAGATACGCAGTATTTT
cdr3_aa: CASTPGGTIEDTQYF

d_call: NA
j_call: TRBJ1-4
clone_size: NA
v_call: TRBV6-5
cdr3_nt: TGTGCCAGCAGTTACTCGTCCGGGGGAAAACTGTTTTTT
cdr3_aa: CASSYSSGGKLFF

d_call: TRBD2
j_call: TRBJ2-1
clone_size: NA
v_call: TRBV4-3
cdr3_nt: TGCGCCAGCAGCCAAGTTGTTCAGCTAGCGGGTACTCATGAGCAGTTCTTC
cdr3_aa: CASSQVVQLAGTHEQFF

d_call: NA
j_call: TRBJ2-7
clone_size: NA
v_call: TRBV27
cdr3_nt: TGTGCCAGCAGCCCCAGAGTGGGCTCCTACGAGCAGTACTTC
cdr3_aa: CASSPRVGSYEQYF

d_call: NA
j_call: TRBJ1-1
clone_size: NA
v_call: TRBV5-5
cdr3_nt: TGTGCCAGCAGCTTGGTTTCAGGAGCTTTCTTT
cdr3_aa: CASSLVSGAFF

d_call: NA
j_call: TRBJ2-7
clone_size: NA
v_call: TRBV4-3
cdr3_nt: TGCGCCAGCAGCCTTCGGCCCGGAGTCCCTGTCGACGAGCAGTACTTC
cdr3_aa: CASSLRPGVPVDEQYF

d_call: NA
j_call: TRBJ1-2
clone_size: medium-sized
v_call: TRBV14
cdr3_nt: TGTGCCAGCAGCCAAGGGGGAGCCCTATCCCGTGGCTACACCTTC
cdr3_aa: CASSQGGALSRGYTF

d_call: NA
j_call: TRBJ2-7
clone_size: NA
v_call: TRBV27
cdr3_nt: TGTGCCAGCAGCCTACAGAGCTCCTACGAGCAGTACTTC
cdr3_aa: CASSLQSSYEQYF

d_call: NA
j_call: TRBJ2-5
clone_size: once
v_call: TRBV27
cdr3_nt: TGTGCCAGCAGCCCCACCGGGACCACCATTGAGACCCAGTACTTC
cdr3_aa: CASSPTGTTIETQYF

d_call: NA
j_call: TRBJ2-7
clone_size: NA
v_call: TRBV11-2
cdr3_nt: TGTGCCAGCAGCCCGACGGGAGAGCAGTACTTC
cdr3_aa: CASSPTGEQYF

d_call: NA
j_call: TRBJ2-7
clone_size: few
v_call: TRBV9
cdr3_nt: TGTGCCAGCAGCGTAGGCGGTTTCGAGCAGTACTTC
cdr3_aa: CASSVGGFEQYF

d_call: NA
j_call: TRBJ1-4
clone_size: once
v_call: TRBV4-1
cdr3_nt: TGCGCCAGCAGCCAAGACCCCGTGGACACCAGTGAAAAACTGTTTTTT
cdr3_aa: CASSQDPVDTSEKLFF

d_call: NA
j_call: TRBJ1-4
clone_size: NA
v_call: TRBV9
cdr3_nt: TGTGCCAGCAGCGTAGATGGTACAAGGGCAGAAAAACTGTTTTTT
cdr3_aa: CASSVDGTRAEKLFF

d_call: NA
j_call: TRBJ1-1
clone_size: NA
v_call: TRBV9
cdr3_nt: TGTGCCAGCAGCGTAGAGGGGGATCTCGGGACTGAAGCTTTCTTT
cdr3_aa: CASSVEGDLGTEAFF

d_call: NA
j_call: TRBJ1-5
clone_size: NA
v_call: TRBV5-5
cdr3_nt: TGTGCCAGCAGCTTTGACCTGCGGGGAACTCAGCCCCAGCATTTT
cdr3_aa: CASSFDLRGTQPQHF

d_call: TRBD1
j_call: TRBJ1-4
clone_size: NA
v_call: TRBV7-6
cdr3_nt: TGTGCCAGCAGCTTTGGACAGGGATTTAATGAAAAACTGTTTTTT
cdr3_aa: CASSFGQGFNEKLFF